This T cell receptor beta chain was captured in a study of T cell changes during pregnancy in multiple sclerosis. Using immunoSEQ multiplex PCR, the repertoire was profiled, and TCRdb retains in-frame clones only, with some absent. The table includes around 69,000 clones, roughly 90% detected once. Germline V lookup: CDR1 MNHEY, CDR2 SMNVEV (reference sequence). J gave up 5 bases and V 5 bases, and 10 bases lay outside the gene matches. The length of the CDR3 is 16 residues. The TCR was taken from a female donor with multiple sclerosis, enrolled in a pregnancy study. The source was CD8+ T cells from peripheral blood mononuclear cells, collected before pregnancy. The chain carries TRBV27 and TRBJ2-1; 9 nucleotides agree with TRBD2. Here the CDR3 DNA reads TGTGCCAGCAGTCCCTCGGTAGCGGGGGAGGACAATGAGCAGTTCTTC. Translation gives CASSPSVAGEDNEQFF.